These T cell receptor beta chains were read from a single sample in a study of T cells after yellow fever vaccination. From the 5' RACE reads, TCRdb called clonotypes with MiXCR, one entry per CDR3 protein. The repertoire consists of about 110,000 distinct CDR3 sequences, with 8.4% occurring once and the leading ten covering 25%. The sequenced sample was CD8+ T cells sorted from PBMCs, obtained 45 days after the yellow fever booster vaccination. The receptors were gathered from a man aged 25-40 years who received the YFV17D yellow fever vaccine. Both conserved end residues are part of each CDR3. A D gene is named only where the DNA matches it firmly. Clone size is stated in some rows and not others, as once, few, many or a class when expanded.

d_call: TRBD1; clone_size: many; j_call: TRBJ2-1; v_call: TRBV6-2/TRBV6-3; cdr3_nt: TGTGCCAGCATTCCGACAGGGGGTAACAATGAGCAGTTCTTC; cdr3_aa: CASIPTGGNNEQFF
d_call: NA; clone_size: NA; j_call: TRBJ2-7; v_call: TRBV5-4; cdr3_nt: TGTGCCAGCAGCCTGACTGTTTCCGAGCAGTACTTC; cdr3_aa: CASSLTVSEQYF
d_call: TRBD2; clone_size: many; j_call: TRBJ2-3; v_call: TRBV3-1; cdr3_nt: TGTGCCAGCAGCACACTAGCGGGAGGAAGCACAGATACGCAGTATTTT; cdr3_aa: CASSTLAGGSTDTQYF
d_call: TRBD2; clone_size: many; j_call: TRBJ2-2; v_call: TRBV10-2; cdr3_nt: TGCGCCAGTTCTATAGCGGGAGACCCCGGGGAGCTGTTTTTT; cdr3_aa: CASSIAGDPGELFF
d_call: TRBD1; clone_size: NA; j_call: TRBJ2-1; v_call: TRBV7-8; cdr3_nt: TGTGCCAGCAGAATAAAGGGGGCGTCCTACAATGAGCAGTTCTTC; cdr3_aa: CASRIKGASYNEQFF
d_call: NA; clone_size: many; j_call: TRBJ2-2; v_call: TRBV5-5; cdr3_nt: TGTGCCAGCAGGGGGGACGATCTAGGGAAGGCCGGGGAGCTGTTTTTT; cdr3_aa: CASRGDDLGKAGELFF
d_call: TRBD1; clone_size: many; j_call: TRBJ1-4; v_call: TRBV28; cdr3_nt: TGTGCCAGCAGCTGGGACAGGGGAGGTGAAAAACTGTTTTTT; cdr3_aa: CASSWDRGGEKLFF
d_call: NA; clone_size: many; j_call: TRBJ2-7; v_call: TRBV28; cdr3_nt: TGTGCCAGCAGTTTAGAATGGGGGCTAATTTCCTACGAGCAGTACTTC; cdr3_aa: CASSLEWGLISYEQYF
d_call: TRBD2; clone_size: many; j_call: TRBJ2-5; v_call: TRBV7-9; cdr3_nt: TGTGCCAGCAGCCCGCCGGGACTAAGGGAAGAGACCCAGTACTTC; cdr3_aa: CASSPPGLREETQYF
d_call: TRBD1; clone_size: few; j_call: TRBJ2-7; v_call: TRBV9; cdr3_nt: TGTGCCAGCAGTCCTCGACAGGGATCCTACGAGCAGTACTTC; cdr3_aa: CASSPRQGSYEQYF
d_call: TRBD2; clone_size: many; j_call: TRBJ2-1; v_call: TRBV11-2; cdr3_nt: TGTGCCAGCAGCTCCCAATATATAGCGGGAGAGGACTACAATGAGCAGTTCTTC; cdr3_aa: CASSSQYIAGEDYNEQFF